The clone carrying this T cell receptor (beta chain) was counted only a few times. Its antigen remains unidentified. The CDR3 length is 16 residues. J lost 1 base, V lost 0 bases, and 7 bases had no gene match. CDR1 is DFQATT and CDR2 is SNEGSKA in the germline V gene (reference sequence). The sample comes from a study of human T cells and chemical hapten exposure. Time point noted: patch test 1, 2 weeks after DPC sensitization. Treatment described: therapeutic diphenylcyclopropenone sensitization with weekly scalp DPC. The study's findings and limits: Given that the donors had alopecia, their immune response may differ from that seen in healthy people.

One entry per CDR3 protein, called by TCRdb with MiXCR from the RACE reads. The sample holds just under 350,000 distinct CDR3 sequences, roughly 6.9% seen once. This rearrangement joins TRBV20-1 to TRBJ2-7; 9 nucleotides match TRBD1. Specimen: whole blood, collected in connection with sensitization to the hapten diphenylcyclopropenone (DPC). This clonotype originated in a woman under 30 with alopecia areata. Some clones in this sample may be carry-over from other donors' samples. CDR3 sequence reads: CSARDVGQGGSYEQYF. CDR3 DNA: TGCAGTGCTAGAGATGTGGGACAGGGAGGGTCCTACGAGCAGTACTTC.